The 28 T cell receptor beta chains below come from one sample, sequenced in a study of blood T cell repertoires in COVID-19. Libraries were prepared by immunoSEQ multiplex PCR; TCRdb keeps only in-frame clonotypes and omits some of them. The sample lists 100,000 or so clones, roughly 92% occurring once. Sequenced material: peripheral blood. The receptors were gathered from a woman aged 50 to 60 with COVID-19, enrolled during active disease.

This clone was recorded only once. The chain joins TRBV27 to TRBJ2-3, with 7 bases that match TRBD2. The CDR3 is made up of 17 amino acids. V gave up 5 bases and J gave up 2 bases; unmatched junction bases: 13. CDR1 and CDR2 from the germline V gene are MNHEY and SMNVEV (reference sequence). The CDR3, as DNA: TGTGCCAGCAGTCCATTCTCGGGGGGACCTACCACAGATACGCAGTATTTT. This sequence encodes CASSPFSGGPTTDTQYF.

The chain carries TRBV4-2 and TRBJ1-1; D is ambiguous. The CDR3 is 15 residues long. Germline loops: CDR1 LGHNA, CDR2 YNFKEQ. Deletions cut 1 base from V and 3 bases from J, with 12 bases between. The CDR3 sequence is CASSQVLAPDTEAFF. CDR3 in DNA: TGTGCCAGCAGCCAAGTGTTGGCACCTGACACTGAAGCTTTCTTT.

The chain is built from TRBV5-4 and TRBJ1-2; D remains unclear. Germline loops: CDR1 SGHNT, CDR2 YYREEE (reference sequence). CDR3 length: 14 amino acids. Trimming removed 4 bases at V and 8 bases at J, with 18 bases between. For the CDR3, the DNA is TGTGCCAGCAGCCGTCTACCTATTACCTACGGCTACACCTTC. It yields the protein CASSRLPITYGYTF.

The rearrangement joins TRBV24-1 to TRBJ1-1; possible D gene TRBD1, 5 bases. In germline, CDR1 is KGHDR, CDR2 SFDVKD. Trimming shortened V by 6 bases and J by 0 bases, and 7 bases separated the two germline ends. CDR3 length: 13 residues. The CDR3 DNA reads as TGTGCCACCAGTACAGGTATGAACACTGAAGCTTTCTTT. Translating it yields CATSTGMNTEAFF.

This clone was observed a handful of times. The genes are TRBV15 and TRBJ1-5; no firm D call. The germline V gene encodes CDR1 LNHNV and CDR2 YYDKDF (reference sequence). This CDR3 has 15 residues. V was pared by 1 base and J by 0 bases, with 7 bases between. CDR3 in amino acids: CATSRGRGSNQPQHF. The DNA for the CDR3 is TGTGCCACCAGCAGAGGGAGAGGTAGCAATCAGCCCCAGCATTTT.

This CDR3 reads CASSLRGQGLFGNTIYF. The DNA for the CDR3 is TGTGCCAGCAGTTTAAGGGGACAGGGTCTATTTGGAAACACCATATATTTT. The rearrangement joins TRBV27 to TRBJ1-3, with TRBD1 identical over 9 bases. Germline values: CDR1 MNHEY, CDR2 SMNVEV (reference sequence). The CDR3 spans 17 residues. V trimming: 2 bases; J trimming: 3 bases; junction bases outside the gene matches: 8.

The chain carries TRBV6-5 and TRBJ1-1; possible D gene TRBD1, 6 bases. The CDR3 length is 13 residues. Germline values: CDR1 MNHEY, CDR2 SVGAGI. Between the trimmed V and J ends, which lost 5 bases and 7 bases, there was a span of 14 bases. CDR3 region: CASSKFTGYEAFF. The CDR3 region has the DNA TGTGCCAGCAGTAAATTTACAGGGTATGAAGCTTTCTTT.

The chain couples TRBV6-5 to TRBJ1-2; the D gene is possibly TRBD1 (6 bases). This CDR3 is built from 12 residues. Germline lookup yields CDR1 MNHEY and CDR2 SVGAGI. Trimming left V 7 bases short and J 7 bases short, with 13 bases between. CDR3 protein: CASIGGPGGYTF. DNA for the CDR3: TGTGCCAGCATCGGGGGGCCCGGTGGCTACACCTTC.

This clone occurred a few times. The chain has TRBV7-9 and TRBJ1-1; D is undetermined. V gave up 1 base and J gave up 7 bases, with 10 bases separating them. The germline V gene encodes CDR1 SEHNR and CDR2 FQNEAQ (reference sequence). This CDR3 region has 13 residues. The CDR3 loop is CASSLDSGGEAFF. For the CDR3, the DNA is TGTGCCAGCAGCTTAGACTCAGGTGGTGAAGCTTTCTTT.

This clone was observed a single time. The rearrangement joins TRBV11-2 to TRBJ2-1; TRBD1 might be the D (6 bases). Germline CDR1 is SGHAT and CDR2 is FQNNGV. V gave up 5 bases and J gave up 7 bases, with 21 bases separating them. CDR3 length: 16 residues. The CDR3 loop is CASSLPVVVGGNEQFF. CDR3 in DNA: TGTGCCAGCAGCCTACCTGTGGTGGTAGGGGGAAATGAGCAGTTCTTC.

The rearrangement uses TRBV19 and TRBJ2-7, with 7 bases that match TRBD2. V shed 6 bases and J 3 bases; nucleotides not matched to a gene: 5. The CDR3 contains 13 residues. The germline CDR1 and CDR2 sequences are LNHDA and SQIVND (reference sequence). CDR3 amino acids: CASRGREGYEQYV. The CDR3, as DNA: TGTGCCAGTAGGGGCAGGGAGGGCTACGAGCAGTACGTC.

The chain employs TRBV7-2 and TRBJ2-5; 13 bases line up with TRBD2. Germline loops: CDR1 SGHTA, CDR2 FQGNSA. The CDR3 runs 15 residues. Unmatched junction bases numbered 5, after V lost 5 bases and J lost 5 bases. CDR3: CASSPTSGGQETQYF. The DNA for the CDR3 is TGTGCCAGCAGCCCGACTAGCGGGGGGCAGGAGACCCAGTACTTC. The variable domain in full, with the rest retrieved from reference TRBV7-2 and TRBJ2-5, is GAGVSQSPSNKVTEKGKDVELRCDPISGHTALYWYRQSLGQGLEFLIYFQGNSAPDKSGLPSDRFSAERTGGSVSTLTIQRTQQEDSAVYLCASSPTSGGQETQYFGPGTRLLVL.

V gene TRBV5-8 combines with J gene TRBJ1-5, with TRBD1 matching 9 bases. V shed 3 bases, J shed 3 bases, and the junction held 4 bases outside the gene matches. The CDR3 sequence is 15 residues long. Germline assignment: CDR1 SGHTS and CDR2 YDEGEE. The CDR3 here is CASSSTGGHNQPQHF. The CDR3 nucleotides are TGTGCCAGCAGCTCGACAGGGGGTCACAATCAGCCCCAGCATTTT.

The V gene is TRBV19, the J gene TRBJ1-4, with 8 bases aligning to TRBD1. The ends lost 5 bases at V and 5 bases at J; junction bases unmatched: 4. Germline V gene data show CDR1 as LNHDA and CDR2 as SQIVND (reference sequence). The CDR3 consists of 14 residues. CDR3 sequence reads: CASSQDRANEKLFF. The CDR3 DNA is TGTGCCAGTAGTCAGGACAGGGCCAATGAAAAACTGTTTTTT.

This rearrangement joins TRBV15 to TRBJ1-6; D is unresolved. This CDR3 contains 14 residues. In germline, CDR1 is LNHNV, CDR2 YYDKDF (reference sequence). The V end was cut by 1 base, the J end by 6 bases, with 7 bases between. In DNA, the CDR3 is TGTGCCACCAGCAGAGGCGTGCTTAATTCACCCCTCCACTTT. It yields the protein CATSRGVLNSPLHF.

The chain links TRBV7-9 to TRBJ1-1, with 7 positions matching TRBD1. J was trimmed by 11 bases and V by 2 bases; bases with no gene match: 11. This CDR3 is built from 14 residues. CDR1 and CDR2 (germline): SEHNR, FQNEAQ (reference sequence). This CDR3 reads CASSLQGEPRGAFF. The DNA for the CDR3 is TGTGCCAGCAGCTTACAGGGGGAACCCCGTGGGGCTTTCTTT.

V and J are TRBV3-1 (or the pseudogene TRBV3-2) and TRBJ2-7; possibly TRBD2 for D (6 bases). Germline V CDR1 and CDR2: LGHDT, YNNKEL (reference sequence). The length of the CDR3 is 14 residues. V was pared by 4 bases and J by 0 bases, with 10 bases between. The CDR3 coding sequence is TGTGCCAGCAGCCCCGGACTAACCTCCTACGAGCAGTACTTC. Translated: CASSPGLTSYEQYF.

The chain couples TRBV19 to TRBJ1-2; the D gene is possibly TRBD1 (6 bases). Germline assignment: CDR1 LNHDA and CDR2 SQIVND (reference sequence). Trimming removed 4 bases at V and 4 bases at J, with 16 bases between. The CDR3 runs 15 residues. The DNA for the CDR3 is TGTGCCAGTAGTACTGGGGACACTAAGGCCTATGGCTACACCTTC. Its translation is CASSTGDTKAYGYTF.

The V and J genes are TRBV21-1 and TRBJ1-4; TRBD1, the D gene given by the table, was not confirmed from the DNA. TRBV21-1 is tagged as a pseudogene. This CDR3 region has 14 residues. CDR3 residues: CASSKSSTNEKLFF. The CDR3 nucleotides are TGTGCCAGCAGCAAATCATCAACTAATGAAAAACTGTTTTTT.

There are a few counts of this clone. CDR3 DNA sequence: TGTGCCAGCAGGACAGGGTATGGGGCCAACGTCCTGACTTTC. This sequence encodes CASRTGYGANVLTF. The rearrangement uses TRBV2 and TRBJ2-6; 7 nucleotides align to TRBD1. With 6 bases clipped from V and 3 bases from J, the junction kept 2 bases outside the gene matches. CDR1 is SNHLY, CDR2 FYNNEI, per germline. This CDR3 comprises 14 residues. Filled out from reference TRBV2 and TRBJ2-6, the complete variable domain reads EPEVTQTPSHQVTQMGQEVILRCVPISNHLYFYWYRQILGQKVEFLVSFYNNEISEKSEIFDDQFSVERPDGSNFTLKIRSTKLEDSAMYFCASRTGYGANVLTFGAGSRLTVL.

This rearrangement joins TRBV18 to TRBJ1-4; 8 bases are a match to TRBD1. The CDR3 extends over 15 amino acids. The germline gives CDR1 KGHSH, CDR2 LQKENI. The ends lost 6 bases at V and 4 bases at J; junction bases unmatched: 7. The CDR3 sequence: CASSRQGRLNEKLFF. In DNA form, the CDR3 reads TGTGCCAGCTCCCGACAGGGGCGCCTTAATGAAAAACTGTTTTTT.

This sequence joins TRBV3-1 (or the pseudogene TRBV3-2) and TRBJ2-2, with D unclear. The CDR3 sequence is 15 residues long. In germline, CDR1 is LGHDT, CDR2 YNNKEL (reference sequence). V was clipped by 5 bases and J by 0 bases, with 10 bases between them. CDR3 residues: CASSSTSPNTGELFF. In DNA, the CDR3 is TGTGCCAGCAGCTCGACTTCTCCGAACACCGGGGAGCTGTTTTTT.

The chain has TRBV6-6 and TRBJ1-2; weak D call: TRBD1 (6 bases). This CDR3 has 13 amino acids. V was trimmed by 8 bases and J by 4 bases, leaving 14 bases between them. Germline V gene sequence: CDR1 MNHNY, CDR2 SVGAGI (reference sequence). As DNA, the CDR3 is TGTGCCAGCGGCCAGGGGCCGACCTATGGCTACACCTTC. Translated: CASGQGPTYGYTF.

The V call is TRBV6-4, the J call TRBJ2-5; 14 bases map to TRBD2. Germline assignment: CDR1 MRHNA and CDR2 SNTAGT. Losses at the gene ends were 4 bases for V and 1 base for J; bases not matched to a gene: 2. The CDR3 contains 16 residues. The CDR3 sequence is CASSAGTSGGQETQYF. CDR3 bases: TGTGCCAGCAGTGCCGGGACTAGCGGGGGCCAAGAGACCCAGTACTTC.

About this clone: The same CDR3 can be traced to other DNA sequences in this sample. The chain carries TRBV9 and TRBJ2-7; 9 positions match TRBD2. Losses at the gene ends were 0 bases for V and 2 bases for J; bases not matched to a gene: 3. The CDR3 totals 15 residues. Germline V gene data show CDR1 as SGDLS and CDR2 as YYNGEE. CDR3 sequence (DNA): TGTGCCAGCAGCGTAGGTGGCGGGGGGGCCTACGAGCAGTACTTC. Encoded protein: CASSVGGGGAYEQYF.

This rearrangement joins TRBV5-4 to TRBJ2-5, with D perhaps TRBD2 (5 bases). Trimming left V 5 bases short and J 4 bases short, with 12 bases between. Germline values: CDR1 SGHNT, CDR2 YYREEE (reference sequence). The CDR3 spans 13 residues. The CDR3 bases are TGTGCCAGCAGGAGGGTAGACGGAGAGACCCAGTACTTC. This encodes CASRRVDGETQYF.

The chain uses TRBV5-1 and TRBJ2-3; 10 nucleotides align to TRBD1. The CDR3 spans 18 residues. Germline CDR1 and CDR2: SGHRS and YFSETQ. J was trimmed by 4 bases and V by 3 bases; bases with no gene match: 14. DNA for the CDR3: TGCGCCAGCAGCTGGATCCCCGATGGACAGGGGGAGGCAGATACGCAGTATTTT. Its translation: CASSWIPDGQGEADTQYF.

The V call is TRBV29-1, the J call TRBJ1-3, with 8 bases that match TRBD1. Germline V CDR1 and CDR2: SQVTM, ANQGSEA. J was trimmed by 0 bases and V by 4 bases; bases with no gene match: 11. CDR3 length equals 17 residues. In DNA form, the CDR3 reads TGCAGCGTTGCCCCCGACAGGGGCCTGAGCTCTGGAAACACCATATATTTT. Translation gives CSVAPDRGLSSGNTIYF.